The rows below give T cell receptor beta chains drawn from one sample of a study of identical twins. TCRdb ran MiXCR on the 5' RACE reads and lists one entry per CDR3 protein. The sample holds just over 500,000 distinct CDR3 sequences, 22% seen once. This same sample was also part of a study on T cells expressing NK-cell markers.

What was sequenced was CD4+ T cells sorted from blood. Receptors originate from a woman aged 18-30 years in good health. The CDR3 runs from the conserved cysteine through the conserved F or W. A D gene is named only where the DNA matches it firmly. A clone size is listed for some rows: how often the clone was seen (once, few, many), or a class if it is expanded.

V	J	size	D	CDR3	DNA
TRBV3-1	TRBJ1-1	.	.	CASSQNAGNTEAFF	TGTGCCAGCAGCCAAAACGCAGGGAACACTGAAGCTTTCTTT
TRBV5-1	TRBJ2-1	few	TRBD2	CASSLFRGGRAADEQFF	TGCGCCAGCAGCTTGTTTCGAGGAGGGAGGGCCGCGGATGAGCAGTTCTTC
TRBV7-2	TRBJ1-6	.	TRBD1	CASSFDTGGRSPLHF	TGTGCCAGCAGCTTTGATACAGGGGGCCGGTCACCCCTCCACTTT
TRBV12-3/TRBV12-4	TRBJ1-5	.	.	CASSPRAALNQPQHF	TGTGCCAGCAGTCCTCGGGCAGCCTTGAATCAGCCCCAGCATTTT
TRBV4-2	TRBJ1-1	.	.	CASSQDVRLTNTEAFF	TGTGCCAGCAGCCAAGACGTTCGACTCACGAACACTGAAGCTTTCTTT
TRBV12-3/TRBV12-4	TRBJ1-1	few	.	CATKGHKNTEAFF	TGTGCCACCAAGGGACACAAGAACACTGAAGCTTTCTTT
TRBV11-2	TRBJ1-4	.	TRBD1	CASSHLTGKNEKLFF	TGTGCCAGCAGCCACCTGACAGGGAAGAACGAAAAACTGTTTTTT
TRBV5-6	TRBJ2-2	.	.	CASGSGFGTGELFF	TGTGCCAGCGGTTCGGGGTTCGGAACCGGGGAGCTGTTTTTT
TRBV27	TRBJ2-7	few	TRBD1	CASRRQGVSYEQYF	TGTGCCAGCCGGCGACAGGGGGTCTCCTACGAGCAGTACTTC
TRBV5-6	TRBJ2-3	.	TRBD1	CASSFGQGAGDTQYF	TGTGCCAGCAGCTTCGGACAGGGGGCAGGCGATACGCAGTATTTT
TRBV12-3/TRBV12-4	TRBJ2-2	.	.	CASRQRATNTGELFF	TGTGCCAGCAGGCAGCGGGCTACGAACACCGGGGAGCTGTTTTTT
TRBV5-1	TRBJ2-3	.	TRBD2	CASSSTAGGITDTQYF	TGCGCCAGCAGCTCGACAGCGGGGGGGATCACAGATACGCAGTATTTT
TRBV3-1	TRBJ2-2	.	.	CASSQARTGELFF	TGTGCCAGCAGCCAAGCCCGAACCGGGGAGCTGTTTTTT
TRBV19	TRBJ2-1	few	.	CASSGPGDEQFF	TGTGCCAGTTCCGGACCCGGCGATGAGCAGTTCTTC
TRBV6-1	TRBJ2-5	.	.	CASTVQVDQTQYF	TGTGCCAGCACGGTCCAGGTTGACCAGACCCAGTACTTC
TRBV7-2	TRBJ1-2	few	.	CASSLELVTLGGYTF	TGTGCCAGCAGCTTAGAATTAGTAACCCTGGGTGGCTACACCTTC
TRBV20-1	TRBJ2-1	many	.	CSAPMGGGAPNNEQFF	TGCAGTGCCCCAATGGGGGGGGGGGCGCCAAACAATGAGCAGTTCTTC
TRBV29-1	TRBJ1-1	.	.	CSIEDSVGAFF	TGCAGCATCGAGGACAGTGTGGGAGCTTTCTTT
TRBV12-3/TRBV12-4	TRBJ2-1	few	.	CASSLGGLGGNEQFF	TGTGCCAGCAGCTTGGGGGGCCTTGGTGGGAATGAGCAGTTCTTC
TRBV7-9	TRBJ2-3	few	.	CASSSTPGSTDTQYF	TGTGCCAGCAGCTCGACGCCGGGGAGTACAGATACGCAGTATTTT
TRBV5-1	TRBJ2-1	few	TRBD2	CASTTTAGGRGEQFF	TGCGCCAGCACTACGACAGCGGGGGGCCGCGGTGAGCAGTTCTTC
TRBV12-3/TRBV12-4	TRBJ1-3	few	.	CASSSTGAGNTIYF	TGTGCCAGCAGTTCAACGGGGGCTGGAAACACCATATATTTT
TRBV20-1	TRBJ2-7	many	.	CSAAPVPRGQYF	TGCAGTGCCGCGCCGGTTCCTAGGGGGCAGTACTTC
TRBV5-1	TRBJ2-7	few	TRBD1	CASSPLGDRDSEQYF	TGCGCCAGCAGCCCCCTGGGGGACAGGGATTCCGAGCAGTACTTC
TRBV7-6	TRBJ2-2	.	.	CASRITANTGELFF	TGTGCCAGCCGCATCACAGCGAACACCGGGGAGCTGTTTTTT
TRBV6-5	TRBJ2-7	.	.	CASSYDADTYEQYF	TGTGCCAGCAGTTACGATGCGGATACCTACGAGCAGTACTTC
TRBV20-1	TRBJ2-1	few	TRBD2	CSAISGTSGSGYGFF	TGCAGTGCTATCTCCGGGACTAGCGGGAGTGGTTACGGGTTCTTC
TRBV12-3/TRBV12-4	TRBJ1-2	.	.	CASSFRRAPPGYGYTF	TGTGCCAGCAGTTTCAGGAGGGCCCCACCGGGGTATGGCTACACCTTC
TRBV20-1	TRBJ2-3	few	.	CSARERPGVGTDTQYF	TGCAGTGCTAGAGAGAGGCCAGGGGTAGGCACAGATACGCAGTATTTT
TRBV3-1	TRBJ2-1	.	.	CASSQVPSGATSYNEQFF	TGTGCCAGCAGCCAAGTTCCCTCAGGGGCCACCAGCTACAATGAGCAGTTCTTC
TRBV20-1	TRBJ2-3	few	.	CSPSAGGTDTQYF	TGCAGTCCTAGCGCCGGCGGCACAGATACGCAGTATTTT
TRBV5-5	TRBJ2-5	few	TRBD2	CASSPGTSGGETQYF	TGTGCCAGCAGTCCCGGGACTAGCGGGGGGGAGACCCAGTACTTC
TRBV11-2	TRBJ2-2	many	.	CASSQRDTGELFF	TGTGCCAGCAGCCAGCGGGACACCGGGGAGCTGTTTTTT
TRBV20-1	TRBJ2-1	many	.	CSALPPGRDNEQFF	TGCAGTGCCCTGCCTCCGGGTCGAGACAATGAGCAGTTCTTC
TRBV4-2	TRBJ2-3	many	.	CASSQEGGRADTQYF	TGTGCCAGCAGCCAAGAGGGGGGGCGAGCAGATACGCAGTATTTT
TRBV6-1	TRBJ2-7	.	.	CASKIYSGGLSSYEQYF	TGTGCCAGCAAGATATACAGTGGGGGATTAAGCTCCTACGAGCAGTACTTC
TRBV28	TRBJ2-4	.	.	CATFFSGENIQYF	TGTGCCACCTTTTTTTCTGGGGAAAACATTCAGTACTTC
TRBV5-1	TRBJ1-5	few	.	CASSQSPGAQPQHF	TGCGCCAGCAGCCAGTCCCCAGGGGCTCAGCCCCAGCATTTT
TRBV20-1	TRBJ1-5	.	.	CSLGRNSNQPQHF	TGCAGCCTCGGGAGGAATAGTAATCAGCCCCAGCATTTT
TRBV15	TRBJ1-1	few	TRBD1	CATSGTGLTEAFF	TGTGCCACCAGCGGGACAGGGCTTACTGAAGCTTTCTTT
TRBV15	TRBJ2-7	few	.	CATSRFGTDYEQYF	TGTGCCACCAGCAGATTCGGGACGGATTACGAGCAGTACTTC
TRBV7-8	TRBJ1-2	.	.	CASSLEGSYNYGYTF	TGTGCCAGCAGCTTAGAGGGCAGCTATAACTATGGCTACACCTTC
TRBV20-1	TRBJ1-6	.	.	CSARDFESPRRNSPLHF	TGCAGTGCTAGAGATTTTGAGTCCCCTCGTCGGAATTCACCCCTCCACTTT
TRBV12-3/TRBV12-4	TRBJ2-7	.	.	CASSRQGGELGEQYF	TGTGCCAGCAGTAGACAGGGAGGGGAGTTGGGAGAGCAGTACTTC
TRBV12-5	TRBJ1-3	.	.	CASGLVSTIYF	TGTGCTAGTGGTTTGGTGAGCACCATATATTTT
TRBV20-1	TRBJ2-7	few	.	CSARDPLTSSYEQYF	TGCAGTGCTAGAGATCCCCTGACTAGCTCCTACGAGCAGTACTTC
TRBV6-2/TRBV6-3	TRBJ2-1	.	.	CASSPYISTGYNEQFF	TGTGCCAGCAGTCCCTATATTTCGACTGGTTACAATGAGCAGTTCTTC
TRBV20-1	TRBJ2-1	few	.	CSARDAAGVYNEQFF	TGCAGTGCTAGAGATGCAGCGGGTGTTTACAATGAGCAGTTCTTC
TRBV10-3	TRBJ2-1	few	TRBD2	CAISEPGTSGRAVNNEQFF	TGTGCCATCAGTGAGCCCGGGACTAGCGGGAGGGCCGTAAACAATGAGCAGTTCTTC
TRBV19	TRBJ1-2	.	.	CASSPTGTIGYTF	TGTGCCAGTAGTCCCACCGGGACGATAGGCTACACCTTC